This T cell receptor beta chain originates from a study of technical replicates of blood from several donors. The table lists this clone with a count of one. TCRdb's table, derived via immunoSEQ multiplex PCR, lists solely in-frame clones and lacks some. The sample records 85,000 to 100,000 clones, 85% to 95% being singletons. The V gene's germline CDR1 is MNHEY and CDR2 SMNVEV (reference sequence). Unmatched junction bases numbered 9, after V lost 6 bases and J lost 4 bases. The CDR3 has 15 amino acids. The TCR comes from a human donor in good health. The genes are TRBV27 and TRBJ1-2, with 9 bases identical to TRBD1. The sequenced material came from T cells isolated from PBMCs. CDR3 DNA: TGTGCCAGCAGGTTCTTGACAGGGGGAGTCTATGGCTACACCTTC. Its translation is CASRFLTGGVYGYTF.